These 15 T cell receptor beta chains originate from one sample sequenced in a study of technical replicates of blood from several donors. Measured with immunoSEQ multiplex PCR; TCRdb has only the in-frame clones, and not every one. The table has 25,000 to 40,000 clones, around nine tenths seen once. The sample was PBMCs. The receptors stem from a human donor in good health. Some clones in this sample may be carry-over from other donors' samples.

The gene calls are TRBV7-2 and TRBJ2-7; 7 nucleotides match TRBD1. The CDR3 totals 16 residues. Germline V lookup: CDR1 SGHTA, CDR2 FQGNSA. After removal of 4 bases from V and 0 bases from J, the junction contained 9 bases not matched to a gene. This chain's CDR3 is CASSSYPRTGSYEQYF. Here the CDR3 DNA reads TGTGCCAGCAGCTCGTACCCTCGGACAGGCTCCTACGAGCAGTACTTC.

V and J are TRBV18 and TRBJ2-7; 10 bases map to TRBD2. Per the germline V gene, CDR1 is KGHSH and CDR2 is LQKENI. The V segment lost 6 bases and the J segment 4 bases; nucleotides outside the gene matches: 9. This CDR3 comprises 15 residues. Here the CDR3 reads CASSPASGRLYEQYF. CDR3 in DNA: TGTGCCAGCTCCCCGGCTAGCGGGAGACTATACGAGCAGTACTTC.

The chain recombines TRBV6-1 with TRBJ1-5, with no clear D. Trimming left V 1 base short and J 6 bases short, with 13 bases between. This CDR3 contains 15 residues. Germline V gene data show CDR1 as MNHNS and CDR2 as SASEGT. CDR3 sequence reads: CASSEGPLRGQPQHF. In DNA, the CDR3 is TGTGCCAGCAGTGAAGGGCCTCTTCGGGGTCAGCCCCAGCATTTT.

The rearrangement links TRBV5-4 to TRBJ2-7; TRBD2 matches at 7 bases. The V and J ends lost 4 bases and 4 bases, in that order; junction bases with no gene match: 8. The CDR3 runs 14 residues. The germline V gene has CDR1 SGHNT and CDR2 YYREEE (reference sequence). The CDR3 is CASSRLAEVYEQYF. CDR3 sequence (DNA): TGTGCCAGCAGCCGGCTAGCGGAAGTATACGAGCAGTACTTC.

This clone was observed once. The V gene is TRBV10-3, the J gene TRBJ1-5; 9 bases align to TRBD1. The CDR3 sequence is 14 residues long. V shed 5 bases, J shed 7 bases, and the junction held 6 bases outside the gene matches. CDR1 and CDR2 (germline): ENHRY, SYGVKD. The CDR3 loop reads CAISPGQGGQPQHF. CDR3 sequence (DNA): TGTGCCATCAGTCCGGGACAGGGCGGACAGCCCCAGCATTTT.

The chain has TRBV5-1 and TRBJ2-7; the D is unclear. Germline values: CDR1 SGHRS, CDR2 YFSETQ. Trimming shortened V by 3 bases and J by 6 bases, and 16 bases separated the two germline ends. There are 14 residues in the CDR3. Here the CDR3 DNA reads TGCGCCAGCAGCTGGTATTTGAGGTTGGGCGAGCAGTACTTC. As protein: CASSWYLRLGEQYF.

The chain carries TRBV4-3 and TRBJ2-5; a weak D match, TRBD2 (5 bases). The germline gives CDR1 LGHNA, CDR2 YSLEER. The CDR3 has 19 residues. V lost 0 bases to trimming and J lost 3 bases, with 23 bases between them. The CDR3 DNA sequence: TGCGCCAGCAGCCAAGATTGGCGGCTAGCTAATTTGGGTGAAGAGACCCAGTACTTC. Protein sequence: CASSQDWRLANLGEETQYF.

The chain joins TRBV2 to TRBJ2-7, with a weak D call TRBD1 (7 bases). This CDR3 is built from 14 residues. CDR1 is SNHLY and CDR2 is FYNNEI in the germline V gene. V dropped 8 bases and J dropped 7 bases, with 21 bases sitting between them. As DNA, the CDR3 is TGTGCCAGCGAGACGGGGCAGGGGGGCAGTGAGCAGTACTTC. It encodes CASETGQGGSEQYF.

This chain connects TRBV30 to TRBJ2-7; D gene unclear. The CDR3 length is 12 residues. CDR1 is GTSNPN and CDR2 is SVGIG in the germline V gene (reference sequence). Trimming stripped 2 bases from V and 3 bases from J, with 8 bases between. The CDR3 spells CAWSPPSYEQYF. For the CDR3, the DNA is TGTGCCTGGAGTCCCCCCAGCTACGAGCAGTACTTC.

The chain couples TRBV6-5 to TRBJ1-5; no reliable D call. The germline V gene encodes CDR1 MNHEY and CDR2 SVGAGI. The CDR3 sequence is 15 residues long. V was clipped by 0 bases and J by 0 bases, with 6 bases between them. This chain's CDR3 is CASSYSGDSNQPQHF. The CDR3 coding sequence is TGTGCCAGCAGTTACTCGGGAGATAGCAATCAGCCCCAGCATTTT.

The J gene is TRBJ2-7, the V gene TRBV7-2, with D tentatively TRBD1 (5 bases). The CDR3 length is 13 residues. The V gene lost 3 bases and the J gene lost 7 bases, with 13 bases spanning the gap. CDR1 is SGHTA, CDR2 FQGNSA, per germline. CDR3: CASSFRQPGEQYF. DNA for the CDR3: TGTGCCAGCAGCTTCCGACAGCCTGGTGAGCAGTACTTC.

This rearrangement joins TRBV9 to TRBJ1-1; weak D call: TRBD1 (5 bases). The germline CDR1 and CDR2 sequences are SGDLS and YYNGEE. Trimming removed 2 bases at V and 7 bases at J, with 12 bases between. The CDR3 is 13 amino acids. This chain's CDR3 is CASSVAIGGEAFF. The CDR3 nucleotides are TGTGCCAGCAGCGTGGCCATCGGGGGTGAAGCTTTCTTT.

Concerning this clone itself: This sample includes further DNA sequences coding for the same CDR3. The chain links TRBV6-5 to TRBJ2-3; D gene ambiguous. The ends were cut back, 0 bases at V and 1 base at J, with 8 bases in the middle. The germline V gene has CDR1 MNHEY and CDR2 SVGAGI. CDR3 length equals 15 residues. This CDR3 reads CASSYSGRRTDTQYF. As DNA, the CDR3 is TGTGCCAGCAGTTACTCCGGCAGGCGCACAGATACGCAGTATTTT.

This chain links TRBV5-8 with TRBJ2-2; D call uncertain. CDR3 length equals 14 residues. Germline V CDR1 and CDR2: SGHTS, YDEGEE. The germline V and J ends were trimmed by 5 bases and 4 bases, with 12 bases remaining between them. The CDR3 loop is CASRPSRFTGELFF. As DNA, the CDR3 is TGTGCCAGCAGGCCCTCCAGATTCACCGGGGAGCTGTTTTTT.

The chain links TRBV4-1 to TRBJ2-1; 8 bases line up with TRBD2. V shed 1 base and J 1 base; nucleotides not matched to a gene: 12. Germline CDR1 reads MGHRA; CDR2 reads YSYEKL. The CDR3 sequence is 19 residues long. CDR3 sequence: CASSQGSGGRTLSYNEQFF. In DNA, the CDR3 is TGCGCCAGCAGCCAAGGGTCCGGCGGGAGGACTCTTTCCTACAATGAGCAGTTCTTC.